This TCR beta chain was documented in a study of regulatory T cells in long-lasting Graves disease. V dropped 5 bases and J dropped 0 bases, with 8 bases sitting between them. The CDR3 contains 14 residues. Documented time point: newly diagnosed GD, antithyroid drugs for less than 3 months. PBMC RNA was the source of the TCR library. Construction of TCR beta libraries relied on iRepertoire HTBI primers and on Arm-PCR targeting CDR3 regions. MiXCR, applied by TCRdb to the multiplex PCR reads, yields one record per CDR3 protein. The table has over 200,000 distinct CDR3 sequences, around a sixth seen once. This clonotype came up many times. The same sample was also studied in work on T cells in Graves' hyperthyroidism and ophthalmopathy. That source adds: RT-PCR in the first round (using the HTBI primer set) targeted the TCR CDR3. Among thyroid clonotypes expanded above 0.001, most also appeared in blood.

This TCR was sampled from a woman aged 30 to 39 with Graves disease. This rearrangement joins TRBV12-3 or TRBV12-4 to TRBJ1-5; D not resolved. The sequenced sample was peripheral blood mononuclear cells (PBMCs), obtained at new diagnosis, from a patient treated with antithyroid drugs. CDR3 region: CASSARTSNQPQHF. CDR3 sequence (DNA): TGTGCCAGCAGTGCTCGGACTAGCAATCAGCCCCAGCATTTT.